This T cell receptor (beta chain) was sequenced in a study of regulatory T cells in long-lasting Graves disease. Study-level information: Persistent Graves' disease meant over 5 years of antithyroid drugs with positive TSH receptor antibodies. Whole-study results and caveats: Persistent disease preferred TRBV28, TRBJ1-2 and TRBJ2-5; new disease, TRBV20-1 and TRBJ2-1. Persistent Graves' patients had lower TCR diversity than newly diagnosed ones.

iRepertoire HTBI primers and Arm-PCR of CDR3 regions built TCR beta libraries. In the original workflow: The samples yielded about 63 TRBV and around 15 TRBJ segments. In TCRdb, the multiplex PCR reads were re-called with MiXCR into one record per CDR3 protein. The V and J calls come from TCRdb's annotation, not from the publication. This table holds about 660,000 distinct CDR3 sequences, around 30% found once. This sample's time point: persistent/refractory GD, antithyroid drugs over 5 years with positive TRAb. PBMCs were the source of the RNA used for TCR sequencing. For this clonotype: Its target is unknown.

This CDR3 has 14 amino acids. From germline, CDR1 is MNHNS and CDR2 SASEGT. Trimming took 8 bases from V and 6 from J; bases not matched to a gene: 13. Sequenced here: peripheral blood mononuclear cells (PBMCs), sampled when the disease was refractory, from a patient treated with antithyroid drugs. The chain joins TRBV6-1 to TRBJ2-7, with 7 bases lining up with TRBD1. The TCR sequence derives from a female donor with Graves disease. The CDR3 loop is CASPEATGAREQYF. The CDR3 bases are TGTGCCAGCCCAGAGGCCACAGGGGCCCGCGAGCAGTACTTC.